This T cell receptor beta chain was recorded in a study of blood T cell repertoires in COVID-19. Profiling relied on immunoSEQ multiplex PCR, and the TCRdb table lists in-frame clones only, not all of them. The table has about 56,000 clones, around four fifths seen once. V was pared by 3 bases and J by 4 bases, with 12 bases between. Per germline, CDR1 DFQATT and CDR2 SNEGSKA (reference sequence). The CDR3 consists of 13 residues. The sequenced sample was peripheral blood. The receptor was isolated from a woman older than 75 with acute or convalescent COVID-19. This rearrangement joins TRBV20-1 to TRBJ1-2, with D possibly matching TRBD1 (5 bases). The CDR3 nucleotides read TGCAGTGCTAGTTCGGGGGAGATCTATGGCTACACCTTC. It specifies CSASSGEIYGYTF.